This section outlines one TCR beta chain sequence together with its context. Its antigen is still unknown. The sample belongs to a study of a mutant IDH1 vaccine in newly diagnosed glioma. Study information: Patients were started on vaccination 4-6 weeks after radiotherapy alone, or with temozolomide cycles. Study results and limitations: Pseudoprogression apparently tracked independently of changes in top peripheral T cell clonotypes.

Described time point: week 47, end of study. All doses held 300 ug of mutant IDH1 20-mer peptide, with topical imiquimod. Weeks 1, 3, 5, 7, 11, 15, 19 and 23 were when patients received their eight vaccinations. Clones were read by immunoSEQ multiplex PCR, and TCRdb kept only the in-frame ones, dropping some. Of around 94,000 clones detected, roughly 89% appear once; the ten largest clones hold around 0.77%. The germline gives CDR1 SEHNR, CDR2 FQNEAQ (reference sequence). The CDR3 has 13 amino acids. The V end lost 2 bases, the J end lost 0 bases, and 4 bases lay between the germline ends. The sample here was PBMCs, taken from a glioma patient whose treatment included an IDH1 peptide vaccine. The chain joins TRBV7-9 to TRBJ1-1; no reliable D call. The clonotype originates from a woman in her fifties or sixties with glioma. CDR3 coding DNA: TGTGCCAGCAGCTTAAGCCTGAACACTGAAGCTTTCTTT. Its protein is CASSLSLNTEAFF.